This T cell receptor beta chain was identified during a study of early T cells in non-severe SARS-CoV-2 infection. Study overall: The chains were unpaired, and the sequenced material was bulk RNA from unsorted whole blood.

This clonotype was found many times. Unique molecular identifiers were added to individual cDNA molecules. MiXCR was run by TCRdb on the 5' RACE reads, yielding one entry per CDR3 protein. The sample includes around 30,000 distinct CDR3 sequences, about 10% of them seen just once. This receptor was taken from an adult who was a healthcare worker with PCR-confirmed SARS-CoV-2 infection or an uninfected control (not recorded which). The specimen was whole blood.

The CDR3 bases are TGTGCCAGCAGTCAAGAGATAAAGGGGGAGGGAACCTACGAGCAGTACTTC. Protein sequence: CASSQEIKGEGTYEQYF. This rearrangement joins TRBV21-1 to TRBJ2-7; the D call in the table, TRBD2, was not verified against the DNA. TRBV21-1 is a listed pseudogene. This CDR3 has 17 amino acids.